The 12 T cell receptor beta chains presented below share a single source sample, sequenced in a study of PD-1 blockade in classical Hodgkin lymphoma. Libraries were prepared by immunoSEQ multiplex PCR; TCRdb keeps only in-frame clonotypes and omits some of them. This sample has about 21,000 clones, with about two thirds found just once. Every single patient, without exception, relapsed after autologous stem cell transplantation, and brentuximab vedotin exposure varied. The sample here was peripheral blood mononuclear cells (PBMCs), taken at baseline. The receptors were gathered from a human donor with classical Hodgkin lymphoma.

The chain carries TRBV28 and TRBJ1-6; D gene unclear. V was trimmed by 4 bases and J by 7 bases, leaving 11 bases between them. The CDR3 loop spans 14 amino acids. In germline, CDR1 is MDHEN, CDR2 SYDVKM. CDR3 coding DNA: TGTGCCAGCAGTTCGCCGACGCGGAATTCACCCCTCCACTTT. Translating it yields CASSSPTRNSPLHF.

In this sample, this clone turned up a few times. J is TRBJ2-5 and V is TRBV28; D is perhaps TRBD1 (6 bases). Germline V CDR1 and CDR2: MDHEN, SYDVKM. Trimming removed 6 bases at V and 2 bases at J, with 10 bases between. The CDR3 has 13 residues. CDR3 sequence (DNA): TGTGCCAGCAGCTTAGGGGGACAAGAGACCCAGTACTTC. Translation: CASSLGGQETQYF.

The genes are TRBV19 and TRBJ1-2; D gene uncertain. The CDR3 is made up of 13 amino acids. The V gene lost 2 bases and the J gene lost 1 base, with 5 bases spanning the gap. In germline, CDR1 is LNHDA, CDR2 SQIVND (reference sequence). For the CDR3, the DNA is TGTGCCAGTAGTATAACGGTTAACTATGGCTACACCTTC. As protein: CASSITVNYGYTF.

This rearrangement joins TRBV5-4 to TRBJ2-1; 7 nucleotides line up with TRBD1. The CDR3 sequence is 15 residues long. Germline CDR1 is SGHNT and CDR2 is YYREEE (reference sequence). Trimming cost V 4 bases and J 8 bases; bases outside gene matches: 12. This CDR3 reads CASSLTGKPSDEQFF. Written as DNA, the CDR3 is TGTGCCAGCAGCCTGACAGGGAAGCCCTCAGATGAGCAGTTCTTC.

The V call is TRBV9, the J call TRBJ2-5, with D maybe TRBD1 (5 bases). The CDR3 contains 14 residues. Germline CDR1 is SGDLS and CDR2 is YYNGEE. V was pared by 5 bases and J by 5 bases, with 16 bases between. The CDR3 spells CASSAGIDRETQYF. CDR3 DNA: TGTGCCAGCAGTGCAGGGATAGACCGTGAGACCCAGTACTTC.

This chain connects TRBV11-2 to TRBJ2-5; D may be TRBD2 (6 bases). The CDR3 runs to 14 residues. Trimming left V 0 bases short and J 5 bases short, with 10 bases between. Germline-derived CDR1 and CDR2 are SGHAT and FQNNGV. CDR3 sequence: CASSLDAAGETQYF. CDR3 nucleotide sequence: TGTGCCAGCAGCTTAGACGCTGCGGGGGAGACCCAGTACTTC.

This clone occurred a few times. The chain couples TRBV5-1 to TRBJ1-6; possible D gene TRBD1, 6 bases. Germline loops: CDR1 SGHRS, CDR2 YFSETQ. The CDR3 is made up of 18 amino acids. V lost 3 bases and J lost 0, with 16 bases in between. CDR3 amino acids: CASSSGNRASSYNSPLHF. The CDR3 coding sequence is TGCGCCAGCAGCTCGGGGAACAGGGCGAGCTCCTATAATTCACCCCTCCACTTT.

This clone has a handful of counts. CDR3 sequence reads: CSVPLGGLDTQYF. The CDR3 region has the DNA TGCAGCGTACCTCTGGGGGGTCTAGATACGCAGTATTTT. This chain uses TRBV29-1 with TRBJ2-3, with a weak D call TRBD2 (6 bases). This CDR3 has 13 amino acids. Trimming took 6 bases from V and 5 from J, leaving 15 bases between them. Germline V gives CDR1 SQVTM, CDR2 ANQGSEA.

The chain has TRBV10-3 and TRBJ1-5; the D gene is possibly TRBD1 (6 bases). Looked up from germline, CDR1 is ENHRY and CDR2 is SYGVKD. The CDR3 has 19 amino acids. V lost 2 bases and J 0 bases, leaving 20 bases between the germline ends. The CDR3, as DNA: TGTGCCATCAGTGAGGGAGGGCAGGGGATTTTATATAGCAATCAGCCCCAGCATTTT. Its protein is CAISEGGQGILYSNQPQHF.

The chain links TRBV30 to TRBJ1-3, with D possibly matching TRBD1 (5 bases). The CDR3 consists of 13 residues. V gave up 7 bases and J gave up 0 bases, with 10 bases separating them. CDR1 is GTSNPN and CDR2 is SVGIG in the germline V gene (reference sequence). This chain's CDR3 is CALGASSGNTIYF. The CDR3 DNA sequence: TGTGCCTTAGGGGCAAGCTCTGGAAACACCATATATTTT.

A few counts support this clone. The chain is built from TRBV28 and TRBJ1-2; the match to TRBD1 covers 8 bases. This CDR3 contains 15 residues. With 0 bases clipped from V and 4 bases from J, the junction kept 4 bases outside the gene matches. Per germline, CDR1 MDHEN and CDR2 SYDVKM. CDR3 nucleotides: TGTGCCAGCAGTTTATGGGATGACAGGGGCTATGGCTACACCTTC. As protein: CASSLWDDRGYGYTF.

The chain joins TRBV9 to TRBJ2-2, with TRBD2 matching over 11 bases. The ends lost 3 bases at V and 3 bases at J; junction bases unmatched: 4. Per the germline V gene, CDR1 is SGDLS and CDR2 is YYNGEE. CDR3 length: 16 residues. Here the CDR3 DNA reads TGTGCCAGCAGCGCGATAGCGGGGGGGGACACCGGGGAGCTGTTTTTT. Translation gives CASSAIAGGDTGELFF.